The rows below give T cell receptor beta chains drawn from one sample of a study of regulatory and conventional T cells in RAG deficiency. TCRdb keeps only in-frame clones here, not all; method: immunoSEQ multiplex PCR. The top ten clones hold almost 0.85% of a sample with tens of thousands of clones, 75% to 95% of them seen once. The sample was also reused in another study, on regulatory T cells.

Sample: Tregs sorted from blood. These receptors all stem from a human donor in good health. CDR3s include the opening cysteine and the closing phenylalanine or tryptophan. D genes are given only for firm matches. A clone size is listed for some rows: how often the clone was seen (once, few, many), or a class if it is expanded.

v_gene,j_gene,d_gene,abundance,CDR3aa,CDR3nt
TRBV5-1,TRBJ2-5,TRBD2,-,CASSIGTSGGGETQYF,TGCGCCAGCAGCATCGGGACTAGCGGTGGGGGAGAGACCCAGTACTTC
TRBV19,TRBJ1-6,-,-,CASTPTGTGLSPLHF,TGTGCCAGTACCCCGACAGGAACTGGCCTCTCACCCCTCCACTTT
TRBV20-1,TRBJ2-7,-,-,CSAPRLLEQYF,TGCAGTGCCCCAAGACTGCTTGAGCAGTACTTC
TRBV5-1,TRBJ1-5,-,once,CASSLYVGGGQPQHF,TGCGCCAGCAGCTTGTACGTAGGGGGGGGTCAGCCCCAGCATTTT
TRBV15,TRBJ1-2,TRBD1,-,CATSSNAGTVGGVYTF,TGTGCCACCAGCTCGAACGCCGGGACAGTGGGTGGAGTATACACCTTC
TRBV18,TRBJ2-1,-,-,CASSPRRQEYNEQFF,TGTGCCAGCTCACCAAGAAGACAGGAGTACAATGAGCAGTTCTTC
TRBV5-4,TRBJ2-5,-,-,CASSRGTVKETQYF,TGTGCCAGCAGCCGCGGGACGGTCAAAGAGACCCAGTACTTC
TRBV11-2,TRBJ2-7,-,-,CASSSLGGLGYEQYF,TGTGCCAGCAGCTCACTGGGCGGCCTGGGGTACGAGCAGTACTTC
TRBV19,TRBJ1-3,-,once,CASKVRGSGNTIYF,TGTGCCAGTAAGGTCAGGGGTTCCGGAAACACCATATATTTT
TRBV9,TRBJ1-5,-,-,CASSVQGFGPQHF,TGTGCCAGCAGCGTCCAGGGATTCGGGCCCCAGCATTTT
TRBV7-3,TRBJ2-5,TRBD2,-,CASSLGVAGGQETQYF,TGTGCCAGCAGCTTAGGGGTAGCGGGGGGCCAAGAGACCCAGTACTTC
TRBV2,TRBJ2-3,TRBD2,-,CASPDALAGGQSHQTDTQYF,TGTGCCAGCCCCGACGCCCTAGCGGGGGGGCAATCGCACCAAACAGATACGCAGTATTTT
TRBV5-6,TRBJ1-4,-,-,CASSPGGLREKLFF,TGTGCCAGCAGCCCGGGGGGGCTACGGGAAAAACTGTTTTTT
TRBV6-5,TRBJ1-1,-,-,CASNARWNTEAFF,TGTGCCAGCAACGCAAGGTGGAACACTGAAGCTTTCTTT
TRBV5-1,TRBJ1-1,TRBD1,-,CASSLGGQGNTEAFF,TGCGCCAGCAGCTTGGGGGGACAGGGGAACACTGAAGCTTTCTTT
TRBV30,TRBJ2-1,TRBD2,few,CAWSGLAGGLYNEQFF,TGTGCCTGGAGTGGGCTAGCGGGGGGGCTCTACAATGAGCAGTTCTTC
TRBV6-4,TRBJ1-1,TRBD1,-,CASSVLPGQGLVKAFF,TGTGCCAGCAGTGTTTTACCGGGACAGGGATTAGTTAAAGCTTTCTTT
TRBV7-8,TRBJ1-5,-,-,CASSSQTGNQPQHF,TGTGCCAGCAGCTCCCAGACAGGCAATCAGCCCCAGCATTTT
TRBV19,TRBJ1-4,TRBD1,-,CASSPGDRGFEKLFF,TGTGCCAGTAGTCCCGGAGACAGGGGTTTTGAAAAACTGTTTTTT
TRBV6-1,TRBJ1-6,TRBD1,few,CASSRTGTGNSPLHF,TGTGCCAGCAGCCGCACCGGGACAGGGAATTCACCCCTCCACTTT
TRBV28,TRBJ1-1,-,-,CASSLGPQGGNTEAFF,TGTGCCAGCAGTTTAGGCCCCCAAGGAGGGAACACTGAAGCTTTCTTT
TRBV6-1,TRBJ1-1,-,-,CASTPNTEAFF,TGTGCCAGCACACCGAACACTGAAGCTTTCTTT
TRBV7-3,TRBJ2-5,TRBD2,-,CASSPRLAGLETQYF,TGTGCCAGCAGCCCGCGCCTAGCGGGGCTGGAGACCCAGTACTTC
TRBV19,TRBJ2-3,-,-,CASSPRTGTDTQYF,TGTGCCAGTAGTCCCCGGACGGGCACAGATACGCAGTATTTT
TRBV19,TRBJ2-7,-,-,CASSTRTATYEQYF,TGTGCCAGTAGTACTAGGACAGCAACCTACGAGCAGTACTTC
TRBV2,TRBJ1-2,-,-,CASSRPDLYTF,TGTGCCAGCAGTAGGCCAGATCTCTACACCTTC
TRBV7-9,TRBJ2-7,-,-,CASSFLEYEQYF,TGTGCCAGCAGCTTTCTTGAATACGAGCAGTACTTC
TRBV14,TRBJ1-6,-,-,CASSQFNSSPLHF,TGTGCCAGCAGCCAATTCAACAGCTCACCCCTCCACTTT
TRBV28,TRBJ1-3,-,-,CASSLTAAGNTIYF,TGTGCCAGCAGTTTAACGGCAGCTGGAAACACCATATATTTT
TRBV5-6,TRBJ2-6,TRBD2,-,CASSLGGRSGANVLTF,TGTGCCAGCAGCCTCGGGGGGAGGTCTGGGGCCAACGTCCTGACTTTC
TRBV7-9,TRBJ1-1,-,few,CASSAVKNTEAFF,TGTGCCAGCAGCGCCGTAAAGAACACTGAAGCTTTCTTT
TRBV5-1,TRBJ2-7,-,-,CASSLKPPQGGYEQYF,TGCGCCAGCAGCTTGAAGCCCCCACAGGGAGGCTACGAGCAGTACTTC
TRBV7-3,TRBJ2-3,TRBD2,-,CASSPRGGDTDTQYF,TGTGCCAGCAGCCCCCGTGGGGGGGACACAGATACGCAGTATTTT
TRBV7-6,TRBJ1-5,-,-,CASSLDPAQPQHF,TGTGCCAGCAGCTTAGATCCGGCTCAGCCCCAGCATTTT